The 16 T cell receptor beta chains presented below share a single source sample, sequenced in a study of CD8+ T cells in alopecia areata. Treatment indicated: oral pan-JAK inhibitor, 5-10 mg twice daily. Reverse transcribed after extraction, RNA yielded cDNA as the sequencing template. TCRdb's table, derived via immunoSEQ multiplex PCR, lists solely in-frame clones and lacks some. The sample includes 200,000 to 250,000 clones, roughly two fifths of them seen just once. Sequences were derived from CD4+ T cells sorted from blood, sampled between weeks 30 and 35, from a patient treated with tofacitinib. The source of these receptors is a human donor with alopecia areata.

The V and J genes are TRBV6-1 and TRBJ1-5; possible D gene TRBD1, 5 bases. Germline V gene data show CDR1 as MNHNS and CDR2 as SASEGT. The CDR3 length is 12 residues. The V end was cut by 6 bases, the J end by 5 bases, with 8 bases between. The CDR3 loop is CASRDIYQPQHF. In DNA form, the CDR3 reads TGTGCCAGCAGGGACATCTATCAGCCCCAGCATTTT.

This chain connects TRBV5-4 to TRBJ1-2; 7 bases agree with TRBD1. In germline, CDR1 is SGHNT, CDR2 YYREEE (reference sequence). The CDR3 consists of 13 residues. V lost 0 bases to trimming and J lost 8 bases; unmatched junction nucleotides: 4. CDR3 nucleotide sequence: TGTGCCAGCAGCTTGGTGGCAGGGGGAGGCTACACCTTC. Amino acids: CASSLVAGGGYTF.

This clone was detected a few times. Other DNA sequences in the same sample also yield this CDR3. This chain joins TRBV29-1 and TRBJ1-1; D gene unclear. CDR3 length equals 12 residues. Trimming removed 4 bases at V and 1 base at J, with 7 bases between. The V gene's germline CDR1 is SQVTM and CDR2 ANQGSEA. In DNA form, the CDR3 reads TGCAGCGTTGCAAGTGGGAACACTGAAGCTTTCTTT. Translated, it gives CSVASGNTEAFF.

This clone was counted between two and nine times. The chain recombines TRBV5-1 with TRBJ2-2, with D perhaps assigned TRBD1 or TRBD2 (5 bases each). CDR1 and CDR2 (germline): SGHRS, YFSETQ. V was clipped by 4 bases and J by 0 bases, with 7 bases between them. The CDR3 is 14 residues long. CDR3 protein: CASSQGPNTGELFF. The DNA of the CDR3 is TGCGCCAGCAGCCAGGGACCGAACACCGGGGAGCTGTTTTTT.

The rearrangement joins TRBV7-3 to TRBJ2-1; tentatively, D is TRBD2 (6 bases). The germline V gene has CDR1 SGHTA and CDR2 FQGTGA. The CDR3 length is 16 residues. Trimming stripped 3 bases from V and 0 bases from J, with 12 bases between. The CDR3 bases are TGTGCCAGCAGCTTGGGAGGTTATGCCTCCTACAATGAGCAGTTCTTC. Protein product: CASSLGGYASYNEQFF.

As to this clone: Other nucleotide sequences from this sample produce the same CDR3. The V gene is TRBV29-1, the J gene TRBJ2-3; TRBD2 might be the D (5 bases). Trimming removed 4 bases from V and 3 bases from J, with 14 bases in between. Germline V gene sequence: CDR1 SQVTM, CDR2 ANQGSEA. This CDR3 region has 14 residues. CDR3 in DNA: TGCAGCGTTGCTGGGCCTACTAGTACAGATACGCAGTATTTT. Translation: CSVAGPTSTDTQYF.

CDR3 region: CASSTRDRGGTGELFF. DNA of the CDR3: TGTGCCAGCAGCACCCGGGACAGGGGAGGCACCGGGGAGCTGTTTTTT. The chain has TRBV7-9 and TRBJ2-2; 10 bases map to TRBD1. From germline, CDR1 is SEHNR and CDR2 FQNEAQ (reference sequence). The CDR3 has 16 residues. After removal of 5 bases from V and 4 bases from J, the junction contained 7 bases not matched to a gene.

J is TRBJ1-1 and V is TRBV7-6; perhaps TRBD1 as D (5 bases). The CDR3 runs to 14 residues. Germline V gives CDR1 SGHVS, CDR2 FNYEAQ. The germline V and J ends were trimmed by 7 bases and 8 bases, with 20 bases remaining between them. The CDR3 nucleotides are TGTGCCAGCATCGGGGCTCCCGGGGCGGGGGAAGCTTTCTTT. Translating it yields CASIGAPGAGEAFF.

The chain employs TRBV28 and TRBJ2-3, with 12 bases lining up with TRBD2. This CDR3 is 17 amino acids long. Germline CDR1 is MDHEN and CDR2 is SYDVKM. J gave up 5 bases and V 3 bases, and 9 bases lay outside the gene matches. In nucleotides, the CDR3 is TGTGCCAGCAGTTTCCTAGCGGGGGGGACGAGGGAAGATACGCAGTATTTT. It codes for CASSFLAGGTREDTQYF.

This chain links TRBV30 with TRBJ2-5, with 10 nucleotides matching TRBD2. Germline lookup yields CDR1 GTSNPN and CDR2 SVGIG (reference sequence). The junction had 3 bases not matched to a gene; V was cut back by 0 bases and J by 5 bases. There are 14 residues in the CDR3. CDR3 DNA sequence: TGTGCCTGGAGTGTACTTAGCGGGAGGGAGACCCAGTACTTC. It is translated as CAWSVLSGRETQYF.

There are a few counts of this clone. This chain joins TRBV4-1 and TRBJ1-1, with 7 nucleotides matching TRBD1. The CDR3 sequence is 15 residues long. Germline V gene lookup returns CDR1 MGHRA and CDR2 YSYEKL. With 4 bases clipped from V and 6 bases from J, the junction kept 11 bases outside the gene matches. CDR3 coding DNA: TGCGCCAGCAGCCTAAACACAGGGGTTCCCGCTGAAGCTTTCTTT. It is translated as CASSLNTGVPAEAFF.

The chain links TRBV15 to TRBJ2-1; tentatively, D is TRBD1 (5 bases). Between the trimmed V and J ends, which lost 1 base and 3 bases, there was a span of 10 bases. Looked up from germline, CDR1 is LNHNV and CDR2 is YYDKDF (reference sequence). The CDR3 is 15 amino acids. Here the CDR3 reads CATSRGGEGYNEQFF. CDR3 coding DNA: TGTGCCACCAGCAGAGGGGGCGAAGGCTACAATGAGCAGTTCTTC.

This chain uses TRBV7-9 with TRBJ1-5; D call uncertain. V was cut by 0 bases and J by 6 bases, with 6 bases left in between. The CDR3 is 13 residues long. Germline assignment: CDR1 SEHNR and CDR2 FQNEAQ (reference sequence). CDR3 coding DNA: TGTGCCAGCAGCTTAGCGTGGGGTCAGCCCCAGCATTTT. The encoded protein is CASSLAWGQPQHF.

The chain combines TRBV15 with TRBJ2-1; TRBD2 aligns across 14 bases. The V gene end was trimmed by 1 base and the J gene end by 9 bases; junction bases not matched to a gene: 8. The CDR3 length is 17 residues. Germline V gene sequence: CDR1 LNHNV, CDR2 YYDKDF (reference sequence). This chain's CDR3 is CATSRGGTSGRGREQFF. CDR3 DNA: TGTGCCACCAGCAGAGGTGGGACTAGCGGGAGAGGGCGTGAGCAGTTCTTC.

The chain employs TRBV25-1 and TRBJ2-1, with D possibly being TRBD1 (5 bases). Germline CDR1 is MGHDK and CDR2 is SYGVNS. The CDR3 spans 15 residues. Trimming shortened V by 3 bases and J by 7 bases, and 16 bases separated the two germline ends. CDR3 sequence (DNA): TGTGCCAGCAGTGATTTCGGCAGGGCAGTGAATGAGCAGTTCTTC. Translating gives CASSDFGRAVNEQFF.

This clone was counted ten times or more. The chain employs TRBV5-1 and TRBJ2-5; 8 bases agree with TRBD2. CDR1 is SGHRS and CDR2 is YFSETQ in the germline V gene. The CDR3 covers 14 residues. Unmatched junction bases numbered 10, after V lost 4 bases and J lost 8 bases. CDR3 in DNA: TGCGCCAGCAGCGCCAGCGGGGGTCTAGTAACCCAGTACTTC. Translating it yields CASSASGGLVTQYF.